The source of this T cell receptor beta chain is a study of T-cell reconstitution after alpha-beta-depleted transplantation in children (TCRdb year 2016). About the full investigation: T-cell immune reconstitution after TCRalphabeta/CD19-depleted allogeneic hematopoietic cell transplantation in children was quantitatively tracked in the study by means of TCR repertoire profiling.

On this clonotype itself: It has no known antigen specificity. Per-nucleotide qualities are absent, and no much larger clonotype sits a single base away.

Libraries were made using PCR. The sequencing machine was an Illumina HiSeq 2500. To normalize quantification of the TCRbeta repertoire, the TCR libraries were built with molecular barcoding that relied on unique molecular identifiers. The public reads were run again by TCRdb, first through fastp at Q25 and then through MiXCR, and only productive beta chains were kept. Here each entry gathers all rows of one CDR3 protein and keeps the most common genes and DNA. This sample gives hundreds of thousands of distinct CDR3 sequences in total; 15% to 20% of them show up just once. Under 1.2% of the sample comes from the top ten. The germline V gene (reference sequence) sets CDR1 to DFQATT and CDR2 to SNEGSKA. V sheds 0 bases and J sheds 4 bases, leaving 16 bases between their ends. Including the terminal cysteine and phenylalanine, the CDR3 comprises 16 residues. The entry retains the CDR3 DNA only, 48 bases that are in frame from base 1.

The source material was PBMCs from the stem cell graft donor, sampled from the stem cell graft. This clonotype was obtained from a human donor who donated a stem cell graft to a child with acute myeloid leukemia. Rearrangement joined TRBV20-1 to TRBJ1-5, with a tentative D gene TRBD1 over 5 matching bases. The bases read TGCAGTGCTAGAGATCTAATGAAGGCAGGGAATCAGCCCCAGCATTTT. The encoded protein is CSARDLMKAGNQPQHF.